The sequence of this T cell receptor beta chain was determined in a study of blood T cell repertoires in COVID-19. This CDR3 is built from 14 residues. In germline, CDR1 is SGHTA, CDR2 FQGNSA. V was trimmed by 5 bases and J by 0 bases, leaving 10 bases between them. The data were produced by immunoSEQ multiplex PCR, yet TCRdb's version contains in-frame clones alone and is incomplete. The profile shows a few hundred thousand clones, roughly 86% of them singletons. The table lists this clone with a count of one. The chain has TRBV7-2 and TRBJ1-1; no clear D. The receptor was derived from a young woman who had recovered from COVID-19. Sequenced: PBMCs or T cells enriched from blood (not recorded which). The CDR3 region is CASSPPRMNTEAFF. The DNA for the CDR3 is TGTGCCAGCAGCCCGCCTAGAATGAACACTGAAGCTTTCTTT.